This T cell receptor beta chain was captured by sequencing in a study of beta chain features in type 1 diabetes. Trimming removed 5 bases from V and 6 bases from J; junction bases left unmatched: 7. Germline assignment: CDR1 SGHAT and CDR2 FQNNGV. The CDR3 sequence is 13 residues long. With respect to this clone: Its specificity is not known.

Expressed TCRB transcripts were sequenced, since all the RNA that had been isolated was reverse transcribed. The protocol was immunoSEQ multiplex PCR, while the TCRdb copy is restricted to in-frame clones and leaves out a portion. The profile shows around 180,000 clones, approximately 8% of them singletons. Study-level points and caveats: Moderate yet significant TCRB CDR3 shortening was seen in Type 1 diabetes patients in all four CD4+ subsets. High-TCR-expressing cells could be over-represented by cDNA sequencing. Junctions at VDJ sites from type 1 diabetes patients had fewer insertions and more deletions.

CD45RO/CCR7/CD25/CD127/CD95/CD27 separated CD4+ naive, central memory, regulatory and stem cell-like memory cells by sorting. The sequencing input was central memory CD4+ T cells from blood. The V and J genes are TRBV11-2 and TRBJ2-7; TRBD1 matches at 7 bases. The source is a man between 18 and 29 years old with type 1 diabetes. CDR3 nucleotides: TGTGCCAGCAGCGTACAACAGGGGAGCGAGCAGTACTTC. Amino acids: CASSVQQGSEQYF.